Listed below are T cell receptor beta chains from one sample, sequenced in a study of blood T cell repertoires in COVID-19. Generated by immunoSEQ multiplex PCR, the TCRdb table keeps only in-frame clones and is missing some. The repertoire holds approximately 63,000 clones, about 91% seen once, with around 20% in the top ten. Source material: peripheral blood. The receptors shown here come from a woman aged 80 or older with active COVID-19. Each CDR3 is given with its conserved first and last residue. The D gene is left open where the match is weak. Where a row states a size, it is once, few, many or the class of an expanded clone; other rows omit it.

>TRBV7-2|TRBJ2-1|NA|NA
TGTGCCAGCAGCTCCTTCTTAGCGGACGGAAAAAATGAGCAGTTCTTC
CASSSFLADGKNEQFF
>TRBV5-4|TRBJ2-3|TRBD2|NA
TGTGCCAGCAGCTTGAAGCGGGGGGGCCGCACAGATACGCAGTATTTT
CASSLKRGGRTDTQYF
>TRBV7-3|TRBJ2-7|NA|NA
TGTGCCAGCAGCTTAGATTCGAGAGCCGAGCAGTACTTC
CASSLDSRAEQYF
>TRBV12-3/TRBV12-4|TRBJ1-1|NA|NA
TGTGCCAGCAGAGGACAGCCGAACACTGAAGCTTTCTTT
CASRGQPNTEAFF
>TRBV11-2|TRBJ2-3|NA|NA
TGTGCCAGCAGCTTAGGAACGGGAACGCAGTATTTT
CASSLGTGTQYF
>TRBV7-2|TRBJ2-2|NA|few
TGTGCCAGCAGCTTTTACCCAGGGCCCGGGGAGCTGTTTTTT
CASSFYPGPGELFF
>TRBV24-1|TRBJ2-1|TRBD2|NA
TGTGCCACCAGTGATCGCGGGGGATCCTCCTACAATGAGCAGTTCTTC
CATSDRGGSSYNEQFF
>TRBV6-1|TRBJ2-1|TRBD2|once
TGTGCCAGCAGTGGGAGGGTAGCGGGCCTATCAGATGAGCAGTTCTTC
CASSGRVAGLSDEQFF
>TRBV29-1|TRBJ1-2|NA|NA
TGCAGCGTTCCCCGGGTCTTCTATGGCTACACCTTC
CSVPRVFYGYTF
>TRBV15|TRBJ2-5|TRBD1|NA
TGTGCCACCAGCAGAGTCAGGGGGCTGCGGGAGACCCAGTACTTC
CATSRVRGLRETQYF
>TRBV28|TRBJ2-4|TRBD2|NA
TGTGCCAGCAGTTTGACTAGCGGGGGACTAGCCAAAAACATTCAGTACTTC
CASSLTSGGLAKNIQYF
>TRBV19|TRBJ2-3|TRBD2|NA
TGTGCCAGTAGTCTTAGCGGGGGAGGCACAGATACGCAGTATTTT
CASSLSGGGTDTQYF
>TRBV29-1|TRBJ1-1|TRBD1|NA
TGCAGCGGAAGGACAGGGGGGGACACTGAAGCTTTCTTT
CSGRTGGDTEAFF
>TRBV7-2|TRBJ1-2|NA|NA
TGTGCCAGCAGCTTACCGCAGGGCGGTAACTATGGCTACACCTTC
CASSLPQGGNYGYTF
>TRBV6-5|TRBJ1-2|TRBD1|NA
TGTGCCAGCAAGCGACAGGGGAACTATGGCTACACCTTC
CASKRQGNYGYTF
>TRBV6-5|TRBJ2-7|TRBD2|NA
TGTGCCACTACGGAGCGGGGTCCCACCTACGAGCAGTACTTC
CATTERGPTYEQYF
>TRBV18|TRBJ1-6|NA|NA
TGTGCCAGCTCACCACTCGGGACACTCGTCAATTCACCCCTCCACTTT
CASSPLGTLVNSPLHF
>TRBV18|TRBJ1-1|NA|few
TGTGCCAGCTCACTTACAGGGTTAGGGAACACTGAAGCTTTCTTT
CASSLTGLGNTEAFF
>TRBV19|TRBJ2-1|TRBD2|NA
TGTGCCAGTAGGTCCCGGGGGGGACTAGCGGGGGGCAATGAGCAGTTCTTC
CASRSRGGLAGGNEQFF
>TRBV4-2|TRBJ2-1|TRBD1|NA
TGTGCCAGCAGTTACGACAGGGGCTCCTACAATGAGCAGTTCTTC
CASSYDRGSYNEQFF
>TRBV27|TRBJ2-7|TRBD2|NA
TGTGCCAGCAGCCCTTTGCGGGGGTCCTACGAGCAGTACTTC
CASSPLRGSYEQYF
>TRBV7-2|TRBJ1-3|NA|NA
TGTGCCAGCAGCCCCACAGGGTTCTCTGGAAACACCATATATTTT
CASSPTGFSGNTIYF